The present entry profiles one T cell receptor beta chain with its context. The antigen is not known. The data originate from a study of shared clonotypes between healthy human individuals. The wider study: CD4 naive and CD4 memory each took three plates per donor, while CD8 naive took two and CD8 memory one. Study-wide points: Generally, naive subsets (rather than memory subsets) showed larger estimated richness. Among four donors, approximately 5% of naive CD4 clonotypes were found in common.

CDR1 SEHNR and CDR2 FQNEAQ come from the germline V gene (reference sequence). Trimming removed 5 bases at V and 2 bases at J, with 13 bases between. The CDR3 has 15 residues. Authors' data handling: Filtering differed since immunoSEQ provided only junctions, with no quality scores. The method was immunoSEQ multiplex PCR; TCRdb's version includes in-frame clones alone and lacks a portion of them. Clonal size and the V and J genes are those of that table, whereas D and trimming came from the DNA. The table shows over 2,000,000 clones, with roughly 95% occurring only once. Naive CD8 populations comprised CD45RO-negative cells positively selected for CCR7, excluding terminally differentiated effector memory CD45RA+ cells.

The chain has TRBV7-9 and TRBJ2-1, with D unclear. The TCR sequence derives from a man between 18 and 29 years old in good health. Some clones in this sample may be carry-over from other donors' samples. Input material: naive CD8+ T cells from PBMCs. The CDR3 is CASSPGVFTYNEQFF. The CDR3 DNA is TGTGCCAGCAGCCCGGGTGTCTTCACCTACAATGAGCAGTTCTTC.